This T cell receptor beta chain was recorded in a study of T cell responses to AZD1222 COVID-19 vaccine. Sequencing was performed with immunoSEQ multiplex PCR; in TCRdb, only in-frame clones are kept and a portion is missing. The table lists under 150,000 clones, 85% to 95% of them singletons, with 2.5% to 3% in the top ten. Germline loops: CDR1 MNHEY, CDR2 SVGAGI. V gave up 6 bases and J gave up 1 base, with 9 bases separating them. There are 13 residues in the CDR3. The gene calls are TRBV6-5 and TRBJ1-1, with a tentative D call TRBD1 (6 bases). The sequence was collected from an adult in good health. Sequenced material: peripheral blood, taken on day 0 of AZD1222 vaccination. The CDR3: CASRQGQNTEAFF. The CDR3 bases are TGTGCCAGCAGACAGGGACAGAACACTGAAGCTTTCTTT.